This is a list of T cell receptor beta chains from one sample in a study of cytomegalovirus exposure and HLA in healthy donors. Method: immunoSEQ multiplex PCR; TCRdb's copy keeps in-frame clones and lacks some. The profile shows roughly 70,000 clones, around 81% of them singletons. The sample comprised PBMCs. The receptors were sampled from a man aged 50-60 years in good health and CMV-seronegative. Each CDR3 is given with its conserved first and last residue. The order of the fields is J gene, clone size, CDR3 length, V gene, D gene, CDR3 DNA, CDR3 protein. D genes are given only for firm matches. Clone size is not always given. Where it is, it says once, few, many or a class for expanded clones.

J gene: TRBJ1-5
clone size: .
CDR3 length: 16
V gene: TRBV15
D gene: TRBD1
CDR3 DNA: TGTGCCACCAGCAGAGGAGGGGGACAGTTCAATCAGCCCCAGCATTTT
CDR3 protein: CATSRGGGQFNQPQHF

J gene: TRBJ1-1
clone size: .
CDR3 length: 12
V gene: TRBV14
D gene: .
CDR3 DNA: TGTGCCAGCAGCCAAGGACAGACTGAAGCTTTCTTT
CDR3 protein: CASSQGQTEAFF

J gene: TRBJ2-5
clone size: .
CDR3 length: 17
V gene: TRBV11-2
D gene: .
CDR3 DNA: TGTGCCAGCAGCTTAGGTACAGGACTAGGGGGACGAGAGACCCAGTACTTC
CDR3 protein: CASSLGTGLGGRETQYF

J gene: TRBJ2-1
clone size: .
CDR3 length: 16
V gene: TRBV5-1
D gene: .
CDR3 DNA: TGCGCCAGCAGCCCGGCCCGGGAGAGATCCTACAATGAGCAGTTCTTC
CDR3 protein: CASSPARERSYNEQFF

J gene: TRBJ1-3
clone size: .
CDR3 length: 11
V gene: TRBV5-8
D gene: .
CDR3 DNA: TGTGCCAGCAGCATATCAGGCACCATATATTTT
CDR3 protein: CASSISGTIYF

J gene: TRBJ2-7
clone size: .
CDR3 length: 14
V gene: TRBV10-3
D gene: .
CDR3 DNA: TGTGCCATCAGGGGGACGGGACAAGTTGGCGAGCAGTACTTC
CDR3 protein: CAIRGTGQVGEQYF

J gene: TRBJ2-1
clone size: .
CDR3 length: 12
V gene: TRBV9
D gene: .
CDR3 DNA: TGTGCCAGCAGCGTAGAGGGGAATGAGCAGTTCTTC
CDR3 protein: CASSVEGNEQFF

J gene: TRBJ1-2
clone size: .
CDR3 length: 15
V gene: TRBV7-2
D gene: TRBD1
CDR3 DNA: TGTGCCAGCAGCTTAGACCGGACAGGGAGGAATGGCTACACCTTC
CDR3 protein: CASSLDRTGRNGYTF

J gene: TRBJ2-7
clone size: .
CDR3 length: 16
V gene: TRBV27
D gene: .
CDR3 DNA: TGTGCCAGCAGTTTATCGGAGGGGGCGTTAAGTTACGAGCAGTACTTC
CDR3 protein: CASSLSEGALSYEQYF

J gene: TRBJ1-2
clone size: .
CDR3 length: 14
V gene: TRBV27
D gene: .
CDR3 DNA: TGTGCCAGCAGTTTATCCGGGAACTACTATGGCTACACCTTC
CDR3 protein: CASSLSGNYYGYTF

J gene: TRBJ2-2
clone size: .
CDR3 length: 17
V gene: TRBV7-9
D gene: TRBD2
CDR3 DNA: TGTGCCAGCAGCACCGGGACTAGCGGGGTCAACACCGGGGAGCTGTTTTTT
CDR3 protein: CASSTGTSGVNTGELFF

J gene: TRBJ2-7
clone size: once
CDR3 length: 13
V gene: TRBV29-1
D gene: TRBD2
CDR3 DNA: TGCAGCGTTGCCGGGACTAGCGCCTACGAGCAGTACTTC
CDR3 protein: CSVAGTSAYEQYF

J gene: TRBJ1-1
clone size: .
CDR3 length: 16
V gene: TRBV5-1
D gene: .
CDR3 DNA: TGCGCCAGCAGCTTCGGGGCTGTGGGCCTGGACAGAGAAGCTTTCTTT
CDR3 protein: CASSFGAVGLDREAFF

J gene: TRBJ1-1
clone size: .
CDR3 length: 11
V gene: TRBV20-1
D gene: .
CDR3 DNA: TGCAGTGCTAGTACGGGTACTGAAGCTTTCTTT
CDR3 protein: CSASTGTEAFF

J gene: TRBJ2-1
clone size: .
CDR3 length: 12
V gene: TRBV5-6
D gene: .
CDR3 DNA: TGTGCCAGCAGCCCCAACCGGGATCTCCGGTTCTTC
CDR3 protein: CASSPNRDLRFF

J gene: TRBJ2-1
clone size: .
CDR3 length: 14
V gene: TRBV7-8
D gene: .
CDR3 DNA: TGTGCCAGCAGCCCTCGACAATCCTACAATGAGCAGTTCTTC
CDR3 protein: CASSPRQSYNEQFF

J gene: TRBJ1-5
clone size: .
CDR3 length: 14
V gene: TRBV29-1
D gene: TRBD1
CDR3 DNA: TGCAGCGTTGATCTTACAGGGGCTGGTCAGCCCCAGCATTTT
CDR3 protein: CSVDLTGAGQPQHF

J gene: TRBJ1-2
clone size: .
CDR3 length: 14
V gene: TRBV11-2
D gene: TRBD1
CDR3 DNA: TGTGCCAGCTCCCAGGACAGGGGATTGAATGGCTACACCTTC
CDR3 protein: CASSQDRGLNGYTF

J gene: TRBJ2-1
clone size: .
CDR3 length: 15
V gene: TRBV7-9
D gene: .
CDR3 DNA: TGTGCCAGCAGTTCGTCTGGAAGAGCGGACAATGAGCAGTTCTTC
CDR3 protein: CASSSSGRADNEQFF

J gene: TRBJ2-2
clone size: .
CDR3 length: 15
V gene: TRBV9
D gene: .
CDR3 DNA: TGTGCCAGCAGCGTAGGGGGGACTGCCACCGGGGAGCTGTTTTTT
CDR3 protein: CASSVGGTATGELFF

J gene: TRBJ2-7
clone size: few
CDR3 length: 16
V gene: TRBV28
D gene: TRBD2
CDR3 DNA: TGTGCCAGCAGTTTATTTGGACTAGCGGGAGGCCACGAGCAGTACTTC
CDR3 protein: CASSLFGLAGGHEQYF

J gene: TRBJ2-3
clone size: .
CDR3 length: 14
V gene: TRBV7-2
D gene: TRBD2
CDR3 DNA: TGTGCCAGCAGCTACGGGGGGAGCACAGATACGCAGTATTTT
CDR3 protein: CASSYGGSTDTQYF

J gene: TRBJ2-4
clone size: few
CDR3 length: 20
V gene: TRBV6-1
D gene: TRBD2
CDR3 DNA: TGTGCCAGCAGTGAAGATTACGTTACTAGCGGGATGGTTTCGAAAAACATTCAGTACTTC
CDR3 protein: CASSEDYVTSGMVSKNIQYF

J gene: TRBJ2-1
clone size: .
CDR3 length: 13
V gene: TRBV6-6
D gene: .
CDR3 DNA: TGTGCCAGCAGTCAAATCGCTAGCAATGAGCAGTTCTTC
CDR3 protein: CASSQIASNEQFF

J gene: TRBJ2-7
clone size: .
CDR3 length: 11
V gene: TRBV30
D gene: .
CDR3 DNA: TGTGCCTGGAGCCTAGACTACGAGCAGTACTTC
CDR3 protein: CAWSLDYEQYF

J gene: TRBJ2-3
clone size: .
CDR3 length: 14
V gene: TRBV11-2
D gene: .
CDR3 DNA: TGTGCCAGCAGCCCGCAGGGGAGAGCAGATACGCAGTATTTT
CDR3 protein: CASSPQGRADTQYF

J gene: TRBJ2-1
clone size: few
CDR3 length: 16
V gene: TRBV18
D gene: TRBD1
CDR3 DNA: TGTGCCAGCTCTCCTGGACAGGGGGCATCCTACAATGAGCAGTTCTTC
CDR3 protein: CASSPGQGASYNEQFF

J gene: TRBJ2-2
clone size: .
CDR3 length: 15
V gene: TRBV11-3
D gene: TRBD1
CDR3 DNA: TGTGCCAGCAGCCTTCGGGACAGCCCCACCGGGGAGCTGTTTTTT
CDR3 protein: CASSLRDSPTGELFF